One and the same sample provided the 9 T cell receptor beta chains below, sequenced in a study of blood T cell repertoires in COVID-19 (TCRdb year 2020). The library was obtained by the immunoSEQ multiplex PCR assay. TCRdb's version of the immuneACCESS table is confined to in-frame rearrangements and falls short of the full clone set. An unresolved V gene accounts for under half of the shortfall where checked; the remainder is of unknown origin. This sample has 75,000 to 90,000 clones in its table, and roughly 80% of those were observed once. The leading ten clones occupy about 12% of the sample. Sequencing was done on a sample of peripheral blood. The receptor set was obtained from a middle-aged woman with active or convalescent COVID-19.

The chain combines TRBV5-1 with TRBJ2-5, with unresolved D. Germline loops: CDR1 SGHRS, CDR2 YFSETQ. The CDR3 spans 13 residues. V was trimmed by 1 base and J by 3 bases, leaving 7 bases between them. The CDR3 bases are TGCGCCAGCAGCTTGCGCAGTGAAGAGACCCAGTACTTC. Protein: CASSLRSEETQYF.

This chain uses TRBV3-1 (or the pseudogene TRBV3-2) with TRBJ1-1; no definite D call. CDR3 length: 12 amino acids. From germline, CDR1 is LGHDT and CDR2 YNNKEL (reference sequence). Trimming cost V 4 bases and J 1 base, with 4 bases left between them. CDR3 sequence: CASSPRNTEAFF. CDR3 DNA sequence: TGTGCCAGCAGCCCTCGGAACACTGAAGCTTTCTTT.

This clone appeared a few times. V gene TRBV29-1 combines with J gene TRBJ2-3, with D perhaps matching TRBD1 (5 bases). Germline V gene sequence: CDR1 SQVTM, CDR2 ANQGSEA. V dropped 7 bases and J dropped 6 bases, with 20 bases sitting between them. CDR3 length: 14 residues. CDR3 sequence: CSAARILGVDTQYF. Here the CDR3 DNA reads TGCAGCGCCGCACGGATCTTAGGGGTGGATACGCAGTATTTT.

CDR3 nucleotides: TGTGCCATCAGGGCCACAGGGGGACCGGGGGGCTACGAGCAGTACTTC. Translation gives CAIRATGGPGGYEQYF. The chain joins TRBV10-3 to TRBJ2-7; weak D call: TRBD1 (8 bases). Per germline, CDR1 ENHRY and CDR2 SYGVKD. The CDR3 runs to 16 residues. Deletions cut 6 bases from V and 3 bases from J, with 21 bases between.

This clone appeared a few times. The chain recombines TRBV11-2 with TRBJ2-1, with TRBD2 matching over 15 bases. Trimming cost V 4 bases and J 6 bases; bases outside gene matches: 1. The CDR3 contains 15 residues. Germline-derived CDR1 and CDR2 are SGHAT and FQNNGV. The chain's CDR3 is CASSWTSGGGNEQFF. The CDR3 region has the DNA TGTGCCAGCAGCTGGACTAGCGGGGGGGGCAATGAGCAGTTCTTC.

This clone was seen a single time. The rearrangement joins TRBV9 to TRBJ2-5; 15 positions match TRBD2. The CDR3 runs 15 residues. Trimming at V came to 4 bases and at J to 5 bases, leaving 3 bases not matched to a gene. CDR1 SGDLS and CDR2 YYNGEE come from the germline V gene. The CDR3 reads CASSSGTSGRETQYF. The CDR3 region has the DNA TGTGCCAGCAGCTCTGGGACTAGCGGGAGGGAGACCCAGTACTTC.

A single count supports this clone. This rearrangement joins TRBV19 to TRBJ2-7, with 10 bases identical to TRBD2. This CDR3 is built from 16 residues. Germline lookup yields CDR1 LNHDA and CDR2 SQIVND (reference sequence). Trimming at V came to 10 bases and at J to 0 bases, leaving 12 bases not matched to a gene. The CDR3 DNA reads as TGTGCCACCCAATCGTTTGCTAGCGGGAGCTCCTACGAGCAGTACTTC. Translating gives CATQSFASGSSYEQYF.

The chain combines TRBV29-1 with TRBJ1-2, with 8 positions matching TRBD1. CDR1 and CDR2 from the germline V gene are SQVTM and ANQGSEA. The trim removed 4 bases at V and 0 bases at J, leaving 16 bases unmatched. The CDR3 runs to 18 residues. Here the CDR3 reads CSVGRNDLGTGANYGYTF. The CDR3 DNA reads as TGCAGCGTTGGGAGGAATGATCTCGGGACAGGAGCTAACTATGGCTACACCTTC.

This chain links TRBV19 with TRBJ2-1, with 14 bases identical to TRBD2. The CDR3 loop spans 17 amino acids. The V gene's germline CDR1 is LNHDA and CDR2 SQIVND (reference sequence). Trimming at V came to 5 bases and at J to 10 bases, leaving 13 bases not matched to a gene. The CDR3 DNA is TGTGCCAGTAGTCAGACTAGCGGGGGGGCCGTGGGTCGAGAGCAGTTCTTC. As protein: CASSQTSGGAVGREQFF.